The T cell receptor beta chain under discussion was sequenced for a study of blood T cell repertoires in COVID-19. Study context: Samples taken during acute and convalescent COVID-19 were collected in the United States, Italy and Spain.

Assignments of participants to cohorts depended upon their own reported clinical history. The repertoire was sequenced with immunoSEQ multiplex PCR; TCRdb's copy has only in-frame clones and lacks some. In the table there are about 140,000 clones, about 79% of which are singletons. Trimming pared 7 bases from V and 3 bases from J, leaving 17 bases between. The CDR3 has 14 amino acids. Germline CDR1 and CDR2: SQVTM and ANQGSEA. Sequencing was done on a sample of PBMCs or T cells enriched from blood (not recorded which). The receptor was derived from a woman between 45 and 65 years old who had recovered from COVID-19. The chain recombines TRBV29-1 with TRBJ2-3; a weak D match, TRBD1 (7 bases). CDR3: CSASRQGGTDTQYF. The CDR3 DNA follows: TGCAGCGCCTCCCGACAGGGAGGTACAGATACGCAGTATTTT.